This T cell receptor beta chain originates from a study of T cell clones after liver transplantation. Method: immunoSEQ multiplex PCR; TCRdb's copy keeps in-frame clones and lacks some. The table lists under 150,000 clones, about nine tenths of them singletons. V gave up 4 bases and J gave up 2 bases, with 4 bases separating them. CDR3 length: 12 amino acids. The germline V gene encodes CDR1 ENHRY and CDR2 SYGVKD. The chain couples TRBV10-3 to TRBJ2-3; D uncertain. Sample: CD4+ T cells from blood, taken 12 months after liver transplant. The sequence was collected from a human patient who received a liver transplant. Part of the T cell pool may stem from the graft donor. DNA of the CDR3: TGTGCCATCAGTGCTCTCACAGATACGCAGTATTTT. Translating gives CAISALTDTQYF.